The 21 T cell receptor beta chains in this list originate from one sample, sequenced in a study of lymphopenia after photon versus proton radiotherapy. Some clones are missing from TCRdb's copy, which holds only in-frame ones; the method was immunoSEQ multiplex PCR. The data hold approximately 170,000 clones, with about nine tenths observed a single time. This specimen consisted of peripheral blood, obtained from a patient treated with photon-based radiotherapy. These receptors came from a man in his forties or fifties with gastric cancer.

The rearrangement uses TRBV18 and TRBJ2-6; 8 bases fit TRBD1. V shed 4 bases and J 4 bases; nucleotides not matched to a gene: 12. CDR1 is KGHSH and CDR2 is LQKENI in the germline V gene. The CDR3 is 18 residues long. The CDR3 nucleotides are TGTGCCAGCTCACTGGTATCCCAGGGGGCGCTAGGGGCCAACGTCCTGACTTTC. It is translated as CASSLVSQGALGANVLTF. The entire variable domain, with the rest obtained from reference TRBV18 and TRBJ2-6, is as follows: NAGVMQNPRHLVRRRGQEARLRCSPMKGHSHVYWYRQLPEEGLKFMVYLQKENIIDESGMPKERFSAEFPKEGPSILRIQQVVRGDSAAYFCASSLVSQGALGANVLTFGAGSRLTVL.

The chain couples TRBV19 to TRBJ2-2, with unresolved D. The CDR3 contains 14 residues. V was pared by 6 bases and J by 4 bases, with 12 bases between. Looked up from germline, CDR1 is LNHDA and CDR2 is SQIVND (reference sequence). This chain's CDR3 is CASRPQYSTGELFF. CDR3 DNA: TGTGCCAGTAGGCCGCAGTACAGCACCGGGGAGCTGTTTTTT.

The chain is built from TRBV30 and TRBJ2-2, with TRBD2 matching over 9 bases. CDR1 is GTSNPN, CDR2 SVGIG, per germline (reference sequence). V was pared by 3 bases and J by 1 base, with 9 bases of the junction left unmatched. This CDR3 region has 17 residues. CDR3 sequence (DNA): TGTGCCTGGAGGCCACTAGCGGGTAATCAGAACACCGGGGAGCTGTTTTTT. It is translated as CAWRPLAGNQNTGELFF.

The V call is TRBV5-4, the J call TRBJ2-7, with TRBD1 identical over 7 bases. The CDR3 contains 12 residues. CDR1 and CDR2 (germline): SGHNT, YYREEE (reference sequence). J gave up 6 bases and V 0 bases, and 0 bases lay outside the gene matches. The CDR3 sequence is CASSLAGGEQYF. CDR3 DNA sequence: TGTGCCAGCAGCTTGGCAGGGGGCGAGCAGTACTTC.

The chain uses TRBV19 and TRBJ1-1; D may be TRBD1 (6 bases). The length of the CDR3 is 14 residues. CDR1 and CDR2 from the germline V gene are LNHDA and SQIVND (reference sequence). V was trimmed by 3 bases and J by 1 base, leaving 9 bases between them. The CDR3 spells CASSIGGQNTEAFF. CDR3 DNA sequence: TGTGCCAGTAGTATCGGGGGACAGAACACTGAAGCTTTCTTT.

V gene TRBV6-5 combines with J gene TRBJ1-1, with D tentatively TRBD1 (6 bases). V lost 4 bases and J lost 0, with 9 bases in between. The V gene's germline CDR1 is MNHEY and CDR2 SVGAGI. The CDR3 loop spans 14 amino acids. The CDR3 sequence: CASSFRTVNTEAFF. CDR3 in DNA: TGTGCCAGCAGTTTCCGGACAGTGAACACTGAAGCTTTCTTT.

The CDR3: CASRLGQNAGEAFF. CDR3 DNA: TGTGCCAGCAGACTAGGACAGAACGCAGGTGAAGCTTTCTTT. This chain uses TRBV5-4 with TRBJ1-1, with D perhaps TRBD1 (6 bases). The CDR3 consists of 14 residues. In germline, CDR1 is SGHNT, CDR2 YYREEE (reference sequence). The ends were cut back, 5 bases at V and 7 bases at J, with 18 bases in the middle.

V gene TRBV18 combines with J gene TRBJ1-1, with unresolved D. This CDR3 comprises 13 residues. V lost 1 base, J lost 5 bases, and 8 bases lay in between. CDR1 and CDR2 from the germline V gene are KGHSH and LQKENI. The CDR3 DNA reads as TGTGCCAGCTCACCACACGTTGGGACTGAAGCTTTCTTT. This codes for CASSPHVGTEAFF.

V usage is TRBV4-1 and J usage is TRBJ2-7, with D unresolved. V was cut by 4 bases and J by 3 bases, with 10 bases left in between. The CDR3 covers 13 residues. CDR1 and CDR2 (germline): MGHRA, YSYEKL. As DNA, the CDR3 is TGCGCCAGCAGCCCTGGACCGGGCTACGAGCAGTACTTC. It codes for CASSPGPGYEQYF.

The rearrangement links TRBV7-9 to TRBJ2-2; 8 bases map to TRBD1. The CDR3 totals 18 residues. After removal of 5 bases from V and 3 bases from J, the junction contained 14 bases not matched to a gene. CDR1 is SEHNR and CDR2 is FQNEAQ in the germline V gene (reference sequence). The CDR3, as DNA: TGTGCCAGCAGCGAGGGGTACCAGGGGGCGACGGACACCGGGGAGCTGTTTTTT. Protein: CASSEGYQGATDTGELFF.

J is TRBJ1-1 and V is TRBV27; a weak D match, TRBD1 (5 bases). Germline CDR1 is MNHEY and CDR2 is SMNVEV (reference sequence). The CDR3 loop spans 12 amino acids. Trimming shortened V by 9 bases and J by 8 bases, and 16 bases separated the two germline ends. CDR3 residues: CARVSGWGEAFF. CDR3 nucleotides: TGTGCCAGGGTTAGTGGATGGGGCGAAGCTTTCTTT.

The chain joins TRBV5-5 to TRBJ2-7; TRBD2 is a possible D gene (6 bases). Trimming removed 0 bases from V and 9 bases from J, with 13 bases in between. Germline-derived CDR1 and CDR2 are SGHKS and YYEKEE (reference sequence). The length of the CDR3 is 13 residues. Here the CDR3 reads CASSLGRAGLQYF. CDR3 DNA: TGTGCCAGCAGCTTGGGCCGGGCGGGGCTGCAGTACTTC.

This clone was picked up one time. The chain joins TRBV5-1 to TRBJ1-2, with TRBD1 matching over 7 bases. V trimming: 2 bases; J trimming: 6 bases; junction bases outside the gene matches: 4. The CDR3 sequence is 13 residues long. Germline CDR1 reads SGHRS; CDR2 reads YFSETQ. The CDR3 DNA reads TGCGCCAGCAGCTTCGACAGGGCCCATGGCTACACCTTC. Translated: CASSFDRAHGYTF.

The chain links TRBV6-6 to TRBJ1-1, with no clear D. This CDR3 region has 13 residues. Germline V gives CDR1 MNHNY, CDR2 SVGAGI (reference sequence). Trimming took off 0 bases at V and 6 bases at J, with 8 bases between the two ends. The CDR3 spells CASSYSKAAEAFF. CDR3 DNA sequence: TGTGCCAGCAGTTACTCGAAGGCAGCTGAAGCTTTCTTT.

Concerning this clone: Other DNA sequences of this sample code for an identical CDR3. V is TRBV5-6 and J is TRBJ1-5, with 8 bases matching TRBD1. Unmatched junction bases numbered 2, after V lost 5 bases and J lost 1 base. This CDR3 is 14 amino acids long. CDR1 SGHDT and CDR2 YYEEEE come from the germline V gene. The CDR3 nucleotides are TGTGCCAGCAGGCGGACAGGGAGCAATCAGCCCCAGCATTTT. Its protein is CASRRTGSNQPQHF.

The chain has TRBV6-1 and TRBJ1-5; a possible D gene is TRBD1 (5 bases). Germline V gene data show CDR1 as MNHNS and CDR2 as SASEGT. The CDR3 contains 16 residues. Between the trimmed V and J ends, which lost 2 bases and 2 bases, there was a span of 13 bases. The CDR3 loop reads CASSEKGWMGNQPQHF. The CDR3 nucleotides are TGTGCCAGCAGTGAAAAGGGGTGGATGGGCAATCAGCCCCAGCATTTT.

V and J are TRBV29-1 and TRBJ1-5; D remains ambiguous. V lost 4 bases, J lost 3 bases, and 7 bases lay in between. CDR1 SQVTM and CDR2 ANQGSEA come from the germline V gene. The CDR3 runs to 12 residues. The CDR3 is CSVAGNNQPQHF. The CDR3, as DNA: TGCAGCGTTGCGGGGAACAATCAGCCCCAGCATTTT.

The chain links TRBV2 to TRBJ2-7, with 11 nucleotides matching TRBD2. The length of the CDR3 is 16 residues. Per germline, CDR1 SNHLY and CDR2 FYNNEI. With V trimmed by 1 base and J by 0 bases, 2 bases remained unmatched. DNA of the CDR3: TGTGCCAGCAGTGAAGAGGGACTAGCGGACTCCTACGAGCAGTACTTC. Translation gives CASSEEGLADSYEQYF.

The chain links TRBV10-3 to TRBJ2-5; 8 bases are a match to TRBD2. The CDR3 totals 15 residues. V lost 6 bases to trimming and J lost 2 bases; unmatched junction nucleotides: 8. Germline V gene lookup returns CDR1 ENHRY and CDR2 SYGVKD. The CDR3 DNA sequence: TGTGCCATCAGAGAAGCGGGAGTGGGGCAAGAGACCCAGTACTTC. As protein: CAIREAGVGQETQYF.

This chain joins TRBV6-5 and TRBJ2-7, with D perhaps being TRBD1 or TRBD2 (6 bases each). V lost 6 bases to trimming and J lost 0 bases, with 12 bases between them. This CDR3 is built from 14 residues. Germline V gene data show CDR1 as MNHEY and CDR2 as SVGAGI. CDR3 sequence: CASRDPGASYEQYF. CDR3 bases: TGTGCCAGCAGGGATCCGGGGGCCTCCTACGAGCAGTACTTC.

The chain carries TRBV20-1 and TRBJ2-7; perhaps TRBD1 as D (5 bases). This CDR3 has 10 amino acids. V lost 4 bases to trimming and J lost 5 bases, with 6 bases between them. CDR1 is DFQATT and CDR2 is SNEGSKA in the germline V gene (reference sequence). The CDR3 nucleotides are TGCAGTGCTACAGGGAACGAGCAGTACTTC. It codes for CSATGNEQYF.